This entry lists 17 T cell receptor beta chains sequenced from one sample in a study of cytomegalovirus exposure and HLA in healthy donors. Primers for the PCR totalled 60 Vbeta and 13 Jbeta. Produced via immunoSEQ multiplex PCR; TCRdb's table is partial and in-frame only. The profile shows some 200,000 clones, roughly four fifths of them singletons. The sequencing input was PBMCs. The receptors originated from a woman aged 40 to 50 in good health and CMV-seronegative.

This clone appeared a single time. This chain uses TRBV7-2 with TRBJ2-7; the match to TRBD2 covers 8 bases. V was clipped by 5 bases and J by 7 bases; unmatched bases: 13. Germline V gene data show CDR1 as SGHTA and CDR2 as FQGNSA. This CDR3 is 15 amino acids long. CDR3 region: CASSPTSGGRGEQYF. The CDR3 DNA reads as TGTGCCAGCAGCCCCACTAGCGGTGGTAGAGGGGAGCAGTACTTC. The whole variable domain, remainder taken from reference TRBV7-2 and TRBJ2-7, is GAGVSQSPSNKVTEKGKDVELRCDPISGHTALYWYRQSLGQGLEFLIYFQGNSAPDKSGLPSDRFSAERTGGSVSTLTIQRTQQEDSAVYLCASSPTSGGRGEQYFGPGTRLTVT.

To note about this clone: One end of the junction is discordant with germline, which a read error may explain. The J gene is TRBJ2-7, the V gene TRBV7-9, with D possibly being TRBD1 (5 bases). The CDR3 consists of 14 residues. Germline CDR1 is SEHNR and CDR2 is FQNEAQ (reference sequence). CDR3 bases: TGTTCCAGCAGCCCAAGGGGTTCCCCTAACGAGCAGTACTTC. This sequence encodes CSSSPRGSPNEQYF.

The chain links TRBV27 to TRBJ2-5, with TRBD2 as a possible D gene (5 bases). CDR3 length equals 13 residues. The V gene's germline CDR1 is MNHEY and CDR2 SMNVEV (reference sequence). Trimming cost V 4 bases and J 7 bases, with 13 bases left between them. The CDR3 DNA reads TGTGCCAGCAGTTCACCCTCCCGGGGGACCCAGTACTTC. It specifies CASSSPSRGTQYF.

With regard to this clone: Because the CDR3's place on the DNA is in doubt, the DNA is left out and the CDR3 is given as listed by TCRdb. The rearrangement joins TRBV7-9 to TRBJ2-1; TRBD1, the D gene given by the table, was not confirmed from the DNA. The germline V gene has CDR1 SEHNR and CDR2 FQNEAQ (reference sequence). The CDR3 is 13 amino acids in total, end residues counted. This chain's CDR3 is CASSFGSGTGLFF.

This clone was picked up one time. The chain links TRBV19 to TRBJ1-2; maybe TRBD1 (6 bases). The CDR3 loop spans 13 amino acids. CDR1 and CDR2 from the germline V gene are LNHDA and SQIVND (reference sequence). Trimming took off 5 bases at V and 5 bases at J, with 12 bases between the two ends. The CDR3 DNA is TGTGCCAGTAGTTTAACGACAGGTTATGGCTACACCTTC. This gives the protein CASSLTTGYGYTF.

V usage is TRBV19 and J usage is TRBJ2-2; possibly TRBD2 for D (5 bases). The CDR3 consists of 14 residues. Germline V gene sequence: CDR1 LNHDA, CDR2 SQIVND (reference sequence). Trimming shortened V by 6 bases and J by 6 bases, and 14 bases separated the two germline ends. CDR3 sequence reads: CASRPSLVPGELFF. The DNA for the CDR3 is TGTGCCAGTAGGCCCTCACTAGTTCCCGGGGAGCTGTTTTTT.

This chain uses TRBV27 with TRBJ2-7; TRBD1 aligns across 10 bases. The CDR3 covers 16 residues. Germline CDR1 reads MNHEY; CDR2 reads SMNVEV (reference sequence). The ends lost 5 bases at V and 1 base at J; junction bases unmatched: 8. In DNA, the CDR3 is TGTGCCAGCAGTAAAGGACAGGGGGTATTATCCTACGAGCAGTACTTC. Translating it yields CASSKGQGVLSYEQYF.

The V call is TRBV4-1, the J call TRBJ2-5, with 7 nucleotides matching TRBD1. The DNA matches TRBJ2-7 better at its end, which makes the J call doubtful. Germline CDR1 reads MGHRA; CDR2 reads YSYEKL. The CDR3 covers 15 residues. CDR3 loop: CASSRTPGQNYEQYF. CDR3 bases: TGCGCCAGCAGCCGGACCCCGGGACAGAACTACGAGCAGTACTTC.

The chain recombines TRBV5-4 with TRBJ1-1; D unclear. The germline V and J ends were trimmed by 6 bases and 4 bases, with 10 bases remaining between them. The germline gives CDR1 SGHNT, CDR2 YYREEE (reference sequence). CDR3 length: 12 amino acids. The CDR3 DNA is TGTGCCAGCAACGGGATGGGCACTGAAGCTTTCTTT. This encodes CASNGMGTEAFF. The variable domain in full, with the rest retrieved from reference TRBV5-4 and TRBJ1-1, is ETGVTQSPTHLIKTRGQQVTLRCSSQSGHNTVSWYQQALGQGPQFIFQYYREEENGRGNFPPRFSGLQFPNYSSELNVNALELDDSALYLCASNGMGTEAFFGQGTRLTVV.

The DNA for the CDR3 is TGTGCCAGTAGTATAGGTACGGGGGTATCCACTGAAGCTTTCTTT. Residues: CASSIGTGVSTEAFF. The chain carries TRBV19 and TRBJ1-1; a weak D match, TRBD1 (5 bases). Germline values: CDR1 LNHDA, CDR2 SQIVND (reference sequence). V was cut by 1 base and J by 4 bases, with 13 bases left in between. This CDR3 comprises 15 residues. Full variable domain (remainder filled in from reference TRBV19 and TRBJ1-1): DGGITQSPKYLFRKEGQNVTLSCEQNLNHDAMYWYRQDPGQGLRLIYYSQIVNDFQKGDIAEGYSVSREKKESFPLTVTSAQKNPTAFYLCASSIGTGVSTEAFFGQGTRLTVV.

The chain links TRBV19 to TRBJ2-3, with TRBD2 identical over 9 bases. The V gene's germline CDR1 is LNHDA and CDR2 SQIVND (reference sequence). The trim removed 6 bases at V and 0 bases at J, leaving 10 bases unmatched. CDR3 size: 17 residues. In DNA form, the CDR3 reads TGTGCCAGTAGACGCGGGGGGGGCGGGAGAAGCACAGATACGCAGTATTTT. Amino acid sequence: CASRRGGGGRSTDTQYF.

This CDR3 is CASSPVGANVLTF. The CDR3 region has the DNA TGTGCCAGCAGTCCCGTTGGGGCCAACGTCCTGACTTTC. The chain is built from TRBV27 and TRBJ2-6; D gene unclear. Trimming pared 5 bases from V and 3 bases from J, leaving 5 bases between. The CDR3 loop spans 13 amino acids. Per the germline V gene, CDR1 is MNHEY and CDR2 is SMNVEV (reference sequence).

J is TRBJ2-7 and V is TRBV5-1; TRBD2 agrees at 10 bases. Trimming cost V 4 bases and J 1 base; bases outside gene matches: 8. This CDR3 comprises 16 residues. Germline V gene data show CDR1 as SGHRS and CDR2 as YFSETQ. This CDR3 reads CASSGGGLARSYEQYF. CDR3 sequence (DNA): TGCGCCAGCAGCGGAGGGGGACTAGCGAGGTCCTACGAGCAGTACTTC.

This clone appeared a few times. This chain connects TRBV2 to TRBJ1-2; D might be TRBD1 (6 bases). Trimming stripped 4 bases from V and 4 bases from J, with 13 bases between. Germline-derived CDR1 and CDR2 are SNHLY and FYNNEI. The CDR3 loop spans 14 amino acids. CDR3 region: CASSGPGGLYGYTF. CDR3 nucleotides: TGTGCCAGCAGTGGCCCCGGGGGGCTCTATGGCTACACCTTC. Full variable domain (rest looked up from reference TRBV2 and TRBJ1-2): EPEVTQTPSHQVTQMGQEVILRCVPISNHLYFYWYRQILGQKVEFLVSFYNNEISEKSEIFDDQFSVERPDGSNFTLKIRSTKLEDSAMYFCASSGPGGLYGYTFGSGTRLTVV.

This chain connects TRBV27 to TRBJ2-3, with 9 bases lining up with TRBD2. The V gene's germline CDR1 is MNHEY and CDR2 SMNVEV (reference sequence). The CDR3 spans 18 residues. After removal of 4 bases from V and 0 bases from J, the junction contained 11 bases not matched to a gene. CDR3 coding DNA: TGTGCCAGCAGTTCCCAGCTCGTGCTAGCGGGAAGCACAGATACGCAGTATTTT. This translates into CASSSQLVLAGSTDTQYF.

The V and J genes are TRBV18 and TRBJ2-4; 10 positions agree with TRBD2. Trimming removed 1 base from V and 0 bases from J; junction bases left unmatched: 6. This CDR3 spans 18 amino acids. Germline CDR1 and CDR2: KGHSH and LQKENI. DNA of the CDR3: TGTGCCAGCTCACCACAGACTAGCGGGTATGAAGCCAAAAACATTCAGTACTTC. Translated, it gives CASSPQTSGYEAKNIQYF. Full variable domain (outside the CDR3, taken from reference TRBV18 and TRBJ2-4): NAGVMQNPRHLVRRRGQEARLRCSPMKGHSHVYWYRQLPEEGLKFMVYLQKENIIDESGMPKERFSAEFPKEGPSILRIQQVVRGDSAAYFCASSPQTSGYEAKNIQYFGAGTRLSVL.

V is TRBV19 and J is TRBJ2-7; tentatively, D is TRBD1 (6 bases). This CDR3 has 14 amino acids. CDR1 and CDR2 from the germline V gene are LNHDA and SQIVND (reference sequence). The V end lost 1 base, the J end lost 5 bases, and 12 bases lay between the germline ends. CDR3 nucleotide sequence: TGTGCCAGTAGTATAGTGCACAGGGAGCACGAGCAGTACTTC. The encoded protein is CASSIVHREHEQYF.